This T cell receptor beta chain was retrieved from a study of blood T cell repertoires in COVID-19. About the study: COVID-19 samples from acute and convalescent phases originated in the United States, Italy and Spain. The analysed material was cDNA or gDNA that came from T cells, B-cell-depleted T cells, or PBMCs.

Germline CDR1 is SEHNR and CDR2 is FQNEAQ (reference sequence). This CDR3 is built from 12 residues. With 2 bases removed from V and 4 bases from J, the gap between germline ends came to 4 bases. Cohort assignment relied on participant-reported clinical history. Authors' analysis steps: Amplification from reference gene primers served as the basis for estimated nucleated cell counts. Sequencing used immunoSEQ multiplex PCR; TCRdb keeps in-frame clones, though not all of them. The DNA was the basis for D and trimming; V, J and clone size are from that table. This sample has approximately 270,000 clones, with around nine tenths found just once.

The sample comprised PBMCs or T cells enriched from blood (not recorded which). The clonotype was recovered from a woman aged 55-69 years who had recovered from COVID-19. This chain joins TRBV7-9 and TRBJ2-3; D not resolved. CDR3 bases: TGTGCCAGCAGCTTACAGTCAGATACGCAGTATTTT. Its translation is CASSLQSDTQYF. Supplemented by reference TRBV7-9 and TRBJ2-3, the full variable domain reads DTGVSQNPRHKITKRGQNVTFRCDPISEHNRLYWYRQTLGQGPEFLTYFQNEAQLEKSRLLSDRFSAERPKGSFSTLEIQRTEQGDSAMYLCASSLQSDTQYFGPGTRLTVL.